This T cell receptor beta chain was observed in a study of cytomegalovirus exposure and HLA in healthy donors. Background on the study: Out of several hundred genotyped donors, roughly 80% belonged to the Caucasian-associated ancestry cluster.

When sampled, the donors appeared nominally healthy, though they likely had unrecorded immune exposures. With respect to this clone: Its antigen is not known.

The PCR used 60 Vbeta and 13 Jbeta primers. Repertoires were generated with immunoSEQ multiplex PCR, while TCRdb's copy carries only in-frame clones and drops some. The repertoire holds over 150,000 clones, with approximately 75% as singletons. This CDR3 is built from 12 residues. Trimming left V 8 bases short and J 5 bases short, with 12 bases between. Germline CDR1 is SNHLY and CDR2 is FYNNEI. Findings and caveats of the study: Sequencing probably produced one cluster of sequence variants that were highly shared. Later on, analysis showed that most CMV-associated TCR beta chains appeared to be HLA-restricted.

The sequencing input was PBMCs. The chain uses TRBV2 and TRBJ2-5, with D tentatively TRBD2 (7 bases). This sequence originates from a man younger than 45 in good health and CMV-seropositive. The CDR3 nucleotides are TGTGCCAGCGGGGGGGCCGGGGAGACCCAGTACTTC. Its protein product is CASGGAGETQYF. Full variable domain (remainder filled in from reference TRBV2 and TRBJ2-5): EPEVTQTPSHQVTQMGQEVILRCVPISNHLYFYWYRQILGQKVEFLVSFYNNEISEKSEIFDDQFSVERPDGSNFTLKIRSTKLEDSAMYFCASGGAGETQYFGPGTRLLVL.